This TCR beta chain was sequenced in a study of blood T cell repertoires in COVID-19 (TCRdb year 2020). With regard to the full study: The collaborator samples originated in the United States, Italy and Spain and spanned the acute and convalescent phases of COVID-19. HLA class I and class II types, where available, came from metadata supplied by the sample provider rather than from assay-based typing. The repertoires were released in a freely available public database meant as a resource for research on the immune response to SARS-CoV-2. Deeply sampled blood TCRbeta repertoires from subjects exposed to, actively infected with, or recovered from COVID-19 were included in the dataset. The prospective study material was composed of cDNA or gDNA derived from T cells, B-cell-depleted T cells, or PBMCs. A de-identified subject ID, COVID-19 status, age in years and sex were almost always included in the sample metadata. Samples were obtained from the ongoing ImmuneRACE study (first 160 participants) and from some 1,300 subjects provided by 6 global collaborators. General study outcomes and caveats: The amount of clinical and demographic metadata varied by source and participant and was provided uncurated.

With respect to this clone: It has no known antigen specificity. Per-base quality was not reported, and no clone a single base away is much larger than it.

The CDR3 has 14 amino acids, counting the end cysteine and phenylalanine. The kept DNA is CDR3 alone, 42 bases in frame from the first base. V ends up 3 bases short and J 2 bases short, with an unmatched junction base count of 3. For CDR1 and CDR2, the germline V gene lists SQVTM and ANQGSEA. A second Seattle source provided samples from volunteer blood donors who had recovered from COVID-19. Whole blood was collected in K2EDTA tubes by collaborating institutions according to the institutions' own protocols. For TCRbeta analysis, collaborators shipped samples as frozen whole blood, isolated PBMCs, or DNA extracted from either of those sample types. TCRbeta CDR3 regions were amplified from genomic DNA using the immunoSEQ Assay, a bias-controlled multiplex PCR. The study's own analysis went as follows. The number of nucleated cells in each sample was estimated by amplification of reference gene primers within the assay. To quantify the absolute abundance of each unique TCRbeta CDR3 rearrangement, sequence reads were collapsed and filtered. For each sample, productive Simpson clonality was calculated by taking the square root of Simpson's diversity index across productive rearrangements. TCRdb re-hosts the immuneACCESS table, in-frame sequences only. Its copies lack some clones; in the studies checked, an unresolved V gene accounts for under half of them, and the cause for the rest is not known. V and J calls and clone size follow that table, whereas D and trimming were derived from the DNA. This sample is represented by a few hundred thousand clones; around 84% of them were singletons. The ten largest clones represent roughly 5% of the sample.

The rearranged chain carries TRBV29-1 and TRBJ1-2, and 10 junction bases match TRBD1. The sequence was collected from a woman in her sixties or seventies who had recovered from COVID-19. The material sequenced was peripheral blood. The bases read TGCAGCGTTGAGGGACAGGGGTGGAACTATGGCTACACCTTC. Translated, it reads CSVEGQGWNYGYTF.